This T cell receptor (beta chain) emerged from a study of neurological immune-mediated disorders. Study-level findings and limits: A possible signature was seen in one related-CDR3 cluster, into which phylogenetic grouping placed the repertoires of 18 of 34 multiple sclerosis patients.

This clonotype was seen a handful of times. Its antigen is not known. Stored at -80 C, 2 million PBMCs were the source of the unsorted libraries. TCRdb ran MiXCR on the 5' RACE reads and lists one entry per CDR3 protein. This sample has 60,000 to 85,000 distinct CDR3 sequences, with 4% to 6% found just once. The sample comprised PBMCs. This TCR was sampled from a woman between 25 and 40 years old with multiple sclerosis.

As DNA, the CDR3 is TGTGCCAGCAGTTCCCACGGGGGGAATCTAAAGGAGACCCAGTACTTC. This codes for CASSSHGGNLKETQYF. The chain uses TRBV12-3 or TRBV12-4 and TRBJ2-5, with 7 bases lining up with TRBD2. This CDR3 has 16 residues. Germline trimming cut 4 bases from V and 5 bases from J; bases unmatched to any gene: 13.